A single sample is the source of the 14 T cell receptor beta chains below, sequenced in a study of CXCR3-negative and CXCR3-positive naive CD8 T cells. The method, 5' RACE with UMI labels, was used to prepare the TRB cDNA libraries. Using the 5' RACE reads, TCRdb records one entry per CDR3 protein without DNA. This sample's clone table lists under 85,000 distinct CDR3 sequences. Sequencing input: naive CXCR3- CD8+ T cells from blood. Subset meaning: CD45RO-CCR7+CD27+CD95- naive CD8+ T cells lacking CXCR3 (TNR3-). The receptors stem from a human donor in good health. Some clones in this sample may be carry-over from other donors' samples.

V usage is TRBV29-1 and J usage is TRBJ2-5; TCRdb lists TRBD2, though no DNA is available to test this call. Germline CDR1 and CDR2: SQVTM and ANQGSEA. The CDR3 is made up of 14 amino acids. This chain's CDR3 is CSVQSGGNQETQYF.

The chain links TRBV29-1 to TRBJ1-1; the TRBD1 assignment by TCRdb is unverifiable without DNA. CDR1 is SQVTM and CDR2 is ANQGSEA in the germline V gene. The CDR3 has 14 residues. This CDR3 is CSAQGGDEDTEAFF.

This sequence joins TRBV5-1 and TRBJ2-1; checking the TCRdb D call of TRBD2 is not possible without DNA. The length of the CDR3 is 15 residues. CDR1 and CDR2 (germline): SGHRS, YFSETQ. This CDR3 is CASSLMGLVYNEQFF. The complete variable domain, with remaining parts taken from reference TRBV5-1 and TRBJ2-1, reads KAGVTQTPRYLIKTRGQQVTLSCSPISGHRSVSWYQQTPGQGLQFLFEYFSETQRNKGNFPGRFSGRQFSNSRSEMNVSTLELGDSALYLCASSLMGLVYNEQFFGPGTRLTVL.

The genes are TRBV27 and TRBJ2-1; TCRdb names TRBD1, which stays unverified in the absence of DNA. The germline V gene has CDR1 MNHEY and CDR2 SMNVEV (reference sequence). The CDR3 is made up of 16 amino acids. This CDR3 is CASSLEGQGYYNEQFF.

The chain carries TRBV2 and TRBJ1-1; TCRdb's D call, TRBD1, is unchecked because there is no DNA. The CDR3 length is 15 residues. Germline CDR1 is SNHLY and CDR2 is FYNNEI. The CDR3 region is CAIHRGKDLNTEAFF.

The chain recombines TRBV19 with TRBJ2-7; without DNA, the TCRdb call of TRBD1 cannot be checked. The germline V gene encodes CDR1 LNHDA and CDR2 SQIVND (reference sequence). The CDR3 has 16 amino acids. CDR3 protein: CASSISGQGIFYEQYF.

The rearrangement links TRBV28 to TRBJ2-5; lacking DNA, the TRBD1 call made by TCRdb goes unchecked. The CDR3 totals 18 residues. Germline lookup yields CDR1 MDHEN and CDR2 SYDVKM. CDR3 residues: CASSLLPFGQISQETQYF.

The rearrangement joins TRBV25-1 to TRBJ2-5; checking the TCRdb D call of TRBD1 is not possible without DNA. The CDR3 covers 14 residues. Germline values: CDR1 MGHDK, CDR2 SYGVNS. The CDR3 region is CASTPVEGRETQYF.

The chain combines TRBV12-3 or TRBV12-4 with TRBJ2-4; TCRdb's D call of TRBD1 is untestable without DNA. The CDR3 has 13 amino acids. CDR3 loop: CASSLGWGNIQYF.

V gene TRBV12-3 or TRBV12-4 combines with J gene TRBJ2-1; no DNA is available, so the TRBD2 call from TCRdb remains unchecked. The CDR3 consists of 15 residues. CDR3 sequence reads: CASRYPGTSENEQFF.

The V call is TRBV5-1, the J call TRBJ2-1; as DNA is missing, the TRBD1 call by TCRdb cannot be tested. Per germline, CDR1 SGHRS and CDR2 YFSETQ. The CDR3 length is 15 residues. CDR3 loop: CASSSDRGPGNEQFF. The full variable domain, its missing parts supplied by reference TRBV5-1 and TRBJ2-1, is KAGVTQTPRYLIKTRGQQVTLSCSPISGHRSVSWYQQTPGQGLQFLFEYFSETQRNKGNFPGRFSGRQFSNSRSEMNVSTLELGDSALYLCASSSDRGPGNEQFFGPGTRLTVL.

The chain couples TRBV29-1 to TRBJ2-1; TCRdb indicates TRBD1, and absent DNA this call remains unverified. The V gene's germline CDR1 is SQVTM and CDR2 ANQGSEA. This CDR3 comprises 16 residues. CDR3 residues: CSVHGVGTESYNEQFF.

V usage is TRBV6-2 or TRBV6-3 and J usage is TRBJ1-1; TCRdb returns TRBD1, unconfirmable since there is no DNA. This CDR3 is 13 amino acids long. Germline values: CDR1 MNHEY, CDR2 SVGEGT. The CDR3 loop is CASSGFGGTEAFF.

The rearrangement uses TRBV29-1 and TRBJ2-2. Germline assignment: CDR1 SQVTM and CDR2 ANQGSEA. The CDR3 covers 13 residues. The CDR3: CSVLLYNTGELFF.